Following are 27 T cell receptor beta chains from one sample sequenced in a study of cytomegalovirus exposure and HLA in healthy donors. Researchers ran the PCR with 60 Vbeta and 13 Jbeta primers. Generated by immunoSEQ multiplex PCR, the TCRdb table keeps only in-frame clones and is missing some. The sample includes over 150,000 clones, approximately 71% seen only once; the top ten take roughly 1.4%. The sample was PBMCs. The receptors stem from a man aged 50-60 years in good health and CMV-seronegative.

The sample holds a few counts of this clone. The chain combines TRBV9 with TRBJ2-3; D perhaps matches TRBD2 (6 bases). Germline values: CDR1 SGDLS, CDR2 YYNGEE. V was clipped by 4 bases and J by 4 bases, with 13 bases between them. The CDR3 totals 14 residues. For the CDR3, the DNA is TGTGCCAGCAGCCTCGGGGTAGCGGCAGATACGCAGTATTTT. Translating it yields CASSLGVAADTQYF.

This chain uses TRBV2 with TRBJ2-3; 13 nucleotides agree with TRBD2. CDR3 length: 21 residues. The V segment lost 4 bases and the J segment 0 bases; nucleotides outside the gene matches: 16. Germline V gene lookup returns CDR1 SNHLY and CDR2 FYNNEI. CDR3 loop: CASSVTPYGTSGEPSTDTQYF. The CDR3 DNA follows: TGTGCCAGCAGTGTGACGCCCTACGGGACTAGCGGGGAACCTAGCACAGATACGCAGTATTTT.

The chain links TRBV6-4 to TRBJ2-3, with TRBD2 matching over 12 bases. After removal of 2 bases from V and 6 bases from J, the junction contained 3 bases not matched to a gene. CDR3 size: 15 residues. Per germline, CDR1 MRHNA and CDR2 SNTAGT. The CDR3 reads CASSDLAGGLDTQYF. For the CDR3, the DNA is TGTGCCAGCAGTGACCTAGCGGGGGGGCTGGATACGCAGTATTTT.

V and J are TRBV29-1 and TRBJ2-5; 9 bases match TRBD1. V trimming: 6 bases; J trimming: 1 base; junction bases outside the gene matches: 3. Germline V gene data show CDR1 as SQVTM and CDR2 as ANQGSEA. CDR3 length: 13 amino acids. The CDR3 sequence: CSVTGGFQETQYF. Written as DNA, the CDR3 is TGCAGCGTAACAGGGGGCTTCCAAGAGACCCAGTACTTC.

The gene calls are TRBV28 and TRBJ2-2; D gene uncertain. Deletions cut 6 bases from V and 3 bases from J, with 17 bases between. The length of the CDR3 is 16 residues. Germline V gives CDR1 MDHEN, CDR2 SYDVKM. CDR3 amino acids: CASSPTLGRDTGELFF. The CDR3 bases are TGTGCCAGCAGCCCCACCTTGGGTCGGGACACCGGGGAGCTGTTTTTT.

The J gene is TRBJ1-3, the V gene TRBV5-1; D might be TRBD1 (5 bases). This CDR3 has 18 amino acids. V was trimmed by 0 bases and J by 0 bases, leaving 16 bases between them. Germline V gene sequence: CDR1 SGHRS, CDR2 YFSETQ. CDR3 DNA: TGCGCCAGCAGCTTGGGACAGCACCTCGGAGCCTCTGGAAACACCATATATTTT. It codes for CASSLGQHLGASGNTIYF.

The V call is TRBV27, the J call TRBJ1-6; 7 bases line up with TRBD1. After removal of 5 bases from V and 5 bases from J, the junction contained 6 bases not matched to a gene. The CDR3 consists of 15 residues. From germline, CDR1 is MNHEY and CDR2 SMNVEV (reference sequence). CDR3 protein: CASSPTGDHNSPLHF. The CDR3 DNA reads as TGTGCCAGCAGTCCAACAGGGGACCATAATTCACCCCTCCACTTT.

This clone was observed a few times. The rearrangement uses TRBV28 and TRBJ1-2; the D gene is possibly TRBD1 (5 bases). The germline CDR1 and CDR2 sequences are MDHEN and SYDVKM. The CDR3 sequence is 13 residues long. Trimming pared 7 bases from V and 8 bases from J, leaving 17 bases between. The CDR3 spells CASTKTGGYGYTF. The DNA of the CDR3 is TGTGCCAGCACCAAAACGGGGGGTTACGGCTACACCTTC.

The J gene is TRBJ2-2, the V gene TRBV28; no clear D gene. Germline CDR1 reads MDHEN; CDR2 reads SYDVKM. V was clipped by 6 bases and J by 1 base, with 6 bases between them. The CDR3 is 13 residues long. The CDR3 sequence: CASSEQNTGELFF. The CDR3 region has the DNA TGTGCCAGCAGCGAGCAGAACACCGGGGAGCTGTTTTTT.

This clone has only a few counts. The genes are TRBV10-3 and TRBJ1-1, with D tentatively TRBD1 (5 bases). Per the germline V gene, CDR1 is ENHRY and CDR2 is SYGVKD. V was clipped by 8 bases and J by 4 bases, with 8 bases between them. The CDR3 loop spans 11 amino acids. The CDR3 nucleotides read TGTGCCATCGGGGGGGGCACTGAAGCTTTCTTT. As protein: CAIGGGTEAFF.

This sequence joins TRBV28 and TRBJ2-3; TRBD2 is a possible D gene (6 bases). The CDR3 totals 16 residues. The germline gives CDR1 MDHEN, CDR2 SYDVKM. With 3 bases removed from V and 1 base from J, the gap between germline ends came to 14 bases. The CDR3 DNA sequence: TGTGCCAGCAGTTTGGCCGGGGGATCGGGCACAGATACGCAGTATTTT. Translating it yields CASSLAGGSGTDTQYF.

This clone was observed a few times. The rearrangement joins TRBV5-1 to TRBJ2-2; 7 bases are a match to TRBD1. Germline-derived CDR1 and CDR2 are SGHRS and YFSETQ. CDR3 length equals 15 residues. V gave up 3 bases and J gave up 0 bases; unmatched junction bases: 2. The CDR3 DNA follows: TGCGCCAGCAGCTCGGGACAGCCGAACACCGGGGAGCTGTTTTTT. Translation: CASSSGQPNTGELFF.

A remark on this clone: The sample has other DNA sequences that encode this CDR3 too. This chain links TRBV5-4 with TRBJ2-5, with TRBD1 matching over 11 bases. Trimming removed 7 bases from V and 0 bases from J; junction bases left unmatched: 8. This CDR3 spans 16 amino acids. The germline V gene has CDR1 SGHNT and CDR2 YYREEE (reference sequence). The CDR3 is CASADRGRLYQETQYF. CDR3 DNA sequence: TGTGCCAGCGCGGACAGGGGGCGTCTGTACCAAGAGACCCAGTACTTC.

This clone has only one observation. The V and J genes are TRBV5-1 and TRBJ1-2; unclear D gene. Trimming cost V 4 bases and J 4 bases, with 17 bases left between them. The CDR3 consists of 15 residues. Germline values: CDR1 SGHRS, CDR2 YFSETQ. For the CDR3, the DNA is TGCGCCAGCAGCCCAAGTACGGACTCTCCCTATGGCTACACCTTC. It encodes CASSPSTDSPYGYTF.

The chain recombines TRBV5-1 with TRBJ2-1; the D gene is possibly TRBD1 (5 bases). The V gene's germline CDR1 is SGHRS and CDR2 YFSETQ. CDR3 length: 15 residues. The V and J ends lost 2 bases and 9 bases respectively, with 18 bases between them. The CDR3 region is CASSFAPGLEVEQFF. CDR3 coding DNA: TGCGCCAGCAGCTTTGCCCCAGGGTTAGAAGTTGAGCAGTTCTTC. The full variable domain, with the rest looked up from reference TRBV5-1 and TRBJ2-1, is KAGVTQTPRYLIKTRGQQVTLSCSPISGHRSVSWYQQTPGQGLQFLFEYFSETQRNKGNFPGRFSGRQFSNSRSEMNVSTLELGDSALYLCASSFAPGLEVEQFFGPGTRLTVL.

V is TRBV7-9 and J is TRBJ2-1; TRBD2 agrees at 11 bases. CDR1 is SEHNR, CDR2 FQNEAQ, per germline (reference sequence). V was pared by 2 bases and J by 8 bases, with 8 bases of the junction left unmatched. The CDR3 has 16 amino acids. The CDR3 DNA reads as TGTGCCAGCAGCTTATACATAGCGGGGGGGCTGGATGAGCAGTTCTTC. Translated: CASSLYIAGGLDEQFF.

The CDR3 loop is CASTRDRATGELFF. Written as DNA, the CDR3 is TGTGCCAGTACCCGGGACAGGGCCACCGGGGAGCTGTTTTTT. The V call is TRBV19, the J call TRBJ2-2; the match to TRBD1 covers 9 bases. CDR3 length: 14 residues. J lost 4 bases, V lost 7 bases, and 4 bases had no gene match. Germline V gives CDR1 LNHDA, CDR2 SQIVND (reference sequence).

This rearrangement joins TRBV5-1 to TRBJ1-2, with D possibly matching TRBD1 (5 bases). The germline V gene encodes CDR1 SGHRS and CDR2 YFSETQ. This CDR3 is 15 amino acids long. V lost 4 bases to trimming and J lost 0 bases, with 13 bases between them. CDR3 coding DNA: TGCGCCAGCAGCGTAACAGGAGAGGCTAACTATGGCTACACCTTC. Its protein is CASSVTGEANYGYTF.

The table lists this clone with a few counts. The rearrangement joins TRBV5-6 to TRBJ1-3; 7 bases are a match to TRBD1. Trimming removed 2 bases from V and 4 bases from J; junction bases left unmatched: 12. The germline V gene encodes CDR1 SGHDT and CDR2 YYEEEE. The CDR3 has 17 residues. This CDR3 is CASSFQGGAGLGNTIYF. The CDR3 region has the DNA TGTGCCAGCAGCTTTCAGGGGGGCGCCGGGCTGGGAAACACCATATATTTT. Complete variable domain (other parts from reference TRBV5-6 and TRBJ1-3): DAGVTQSPTHLIKTRGQQVTLRCSPKSGHDTVSWYQQALGQGPQFIFQYYEEEERQRGNFPDRFSGHQFPNYSSELNVNALLLGDSALYLCASSFQGGAGLGNTIYFGEGSWLTVV.

V is TRBV19 and J is TRBJ2-7; tentatively, D is TRBD1 (6 bases). CDR1 is LNHDA, CDR2 SQIVND, per germline (reference sequence). This CDR3 has 14 amino acids. Trimming removed 5 bases at V and 1 base at J, with 12 bases between. This CDR3 reads CASSGRTDSYEQYF. CDR3 DNA sequence: TGTGCCAGTAGTGGCCGGACAGATTCCTACGAGCAGTACTTC.

This chain joins TRBV7-2 and TRBJ2-3; TRBD2 agrees at 13 bases. The CDR3 contains 16 residues. Germline CDR1 SGHTA, CDR2 FQGNSA. Trimming cost V 4 bases and J 2 bases; bases outside gene matches: 3. CDR3 protein: CASSSGLAGSTDTQYF. CDR3 DNA sequence: TGTGCCAGCAGCTCGGGACTAGCGGGGTCCACAGATACGCAGTATTTT.

This clone occurred a few times. The chain employs TRBV7-9 and TRBJ1-1; no clear D gene. This CDR3 region has 12 residues. With 1 base removed from V and 8 bases from J, the gap between germline ends came to 8 bases. Germline V gene data show CDR1 as SEHNR and CDR2 as FQNEAQ (reference sequence). The CDR3 DNA sequence: TGTGCCAGCAGCTTAGGAACAGCCGAAGCTTTCTTT. Translated, it gives CASSLGTAEAFF.

V is TRBV10-1 and J is TRBJ2-2, with 7 nucleotides matching TRBD2. This CDR3 spans 15 amino acids. Trimming removed 4 bases from V and 7 bases from J; junction bases left unmatched: 9. Germline V gives CDR1 WNHNN, CDR2 SYGVQD (reference sequence). DNA of the CDR3: TGCGCCAGCAGTGGAGGACTAGTACTTGACGGGGAGCTGTTTTTT. Amino acids: CASSGGLVLDGELFF.

This clone was detected once. The chain uses TRBV4-1 and TRBJ2-5; 7 bases fit TRBD1. V lost 2 bases to trimming and J lost 2 bases; unmatched junction nucleotides: 5. Germline V gives CDR1 MGHRA, CDR2 YSYEKL. This CDR3 spans 15 amino acids. This chain's CDR3 is CASSQIRDSQETQYF. CDR3 in DNA: TGCGCCAGCAGCCAAATCCGGGACAGTCAAGAGACCCAGTACTTC.

The chain joins TRBV6-1 to TRBJ1-1; weak D call: TRBD1 (5 bases). CDR3 size: 13 residues. CDR1 MNHNS and CDR2 SASEGT come from the germline V gene. V was shortened by 6 bases and J by 0 bases, with 8 bases between the two germline ends. The CDR3 protein is CASSPRVNTEAFF. The CDR3 DNA follows: TGTGCCAGCAGCCCCAGGGTGAACACTGAAGCTTTCTTT.

The genes are TRBV5-5 and TRBJ1-5, with D uncertain. This CDR3 is built from 13 residues. CDR1 SGHKS and CDR2 YYEKEE come from the germline V gene (reference sequence). V was pared by 1 base and J by 0 bases, with 2 bases between. The CDR3 DNA is TGTGCCAGCAGCTTGTATAGCAATCAGCCCCAGCATTTT. It is translated as CASSLYSNQPQHF.

In this sample, this clone turned up a few times. The chain joins TRBV29-1 to TRBJ1-2; 9 bases map to TRBD1. V shed 3 bases, J shed 8 bases, and the junction held 13 bases outside the gene matches. The V gene's germline CDR1 is SQVTM and CDR2 ANQGSEA. The CDR3 spans 15 residues. The CDR3 reads CSVDLGTGQGMGYTF. CDR3 nucleotides: TGCAGCGTTGACTTAGGAACGGGACAGGGAATGGGCTACACCTTC.